The 21 T cell receptor beta chains presented below share a single source sample, sequenced in a study of shared clonotypes between healthy human individuals. The protocol was immunoSEQ multiplex PCR, while the TCRdb copy is restricted to in-frame clones and leaves out a portion. In the table there are roughly 2 million clones, around 95% of which are singletons. Sequencing was carried out using naive CD4+ T cells sorted from blood. Subset: CD45RA+ positively selected. The receptor source for this set is a young man in good health.

The rearrangement joins TRBV10-3 to TRBJ2-5; 9 positions match TRBD1. With 11 bases clipped from V and 2 bases from J, the junction kept 12 bases outside the gene matches. Germline V lookup: CDR1 ENHRY, CDR2 SYGVKD. The CDR3 totals 15 residues. CDR3 loop: CAAGQGPGDQETQYF. CDR3 sequence (DNA): TGTGCCGCCGGACAGGGGCCAGGAGATCAAGAGACCCAGTACTTC.

This chain uses TRBV7-2 with TRBJ2-1; 7 bases agree with TRBD2. The junction had 7 bases not matched to a gene; V was cut back by 5 bases and J by 0 bases. This CDR3 is built from 16 residues. CDR1 and CDR2 (germline): SGHTA, FQGNSA. The CDR3 DNA follows: TGTGCCAGCAGCCCACGGCGCGGGAGCTCCTACAATGAGCAGTTCTTC. Translating it yields CASSPRRGSSYNEQFF.

The rearrangement uses TRBV7-2 and TRBJ2-1, with D perhaps TRBD2 (6 bases). CDR1 and CDR2 from the germline V gene are SGHTA and FQGNSA. Trimming shortened V by 4 bases and J by 2 bases, and 12 bases separated the two germline ends. The CDR3 totals 15 residues. This CDR3 is CASSSAGWAYNEQFF. As DNA, the CDR3 is TGTGCCAGCAGCTCGGCGGGATGGGCCTACAATGAGCAGTTCTTC.

This chain uses TRBV7-3 with TRBJ2-3; 7 bases map to TRBD2. Per the germline V gene, CDR1 is SGHTA and CDR2 is FQGTGA. Trimming at V came to 0 bases and at J to 1 base, leaving 1 base not matched to a gene. This CDR3 is 15 amino acids long. The CDR3 bases are TGTGCCAGCAGCTTAACACGGGGGGGCACAGATACGCAGTATTTT. Encoded protein: CASSLTRGGTDTQYF. The complete variable domain, with remaining parts taken from reference TRBV7-3 and TRBJ2-3, reads GAGVSQTPSNKVTEKGKYVELRCDPISGHTALYWYRQSLGQGPEFLIYFQGTGAADDSGLPNDRFFAVRPEGSVSTLKIQRTERGDSAVYLCASSLTRGGTDTQYFGPGTRLTVL.

J is TRBJ2-5 and V is TRBV4-2; 16 bases are a match to TRBD2. CDR1 LGHNA and CDR2 YNFKEQ come from the germline V gene. The length of the CDR3 is 17 residues. Trimming cost V 2 bases and J 4 bases; bases outside gene matches: 4. CDR3 residues: CASSQPGLAGGLETQYF. The CDR3 bases are TGTGCCAGCAGCCAACCGGGACTAGCGGGGGGGTTAGAGACCCAGTACTTC.

In its sample, this clone was seen once. J is TRBJ2-1 and V is TRBV10-3; 8 bases match TRBD2. This CDR3 comprises 14 residues. J gave up 1 base and V 10 bases, and 6 bases lay outside the gene matches. Per the germline V gene, CDR1 is ENHRY and CDR2 is SYGVKD. CDR3 DNA sequence: TGTGCCACCTTGGCTAGCGGGTCCTACAATGAGCAGTTCTTC. Its protein product is CATLASGSYNEQFF.

The CDR3, as DNA: TGCAGCGTGATGGGCTCGTCCTACGAGCAGTACTTC. This sequence encodes CSVMGSSYEQYF. This chain joins TRBV29-1 and TRBJ2-7; D unresolved. The CDR3 contains 12 residues. Trimming took off 6 bases at V and 1 base at J, with 10 bases between the two ends. The germline CDR1 and CDR2 sequences are SQVTM and ANQGSEA.

This clone was seen only a few times. Within the sample, other DNA sequences also encode this same CDR3. The chain has TRBV9 and TRBJ1-1; the match to TRBD1 covers 7 bases. J gave up 0 bases and V 4 bases, and 6 bases lay outside the gene matches. The CDR3 runs 15 residues. Looked up from germline, CDR1 is SGDLS and CDR2 is YYNGEE. In DNA, the CDR3 is TGTGCCAGCAGCCCCCGACAGGGCCTGAACACTGAAGCTTTCTTT. This translates into CASSPRQGLNTEAFF.

This clone was picked up a small number of times. This chain uses TRBV7-2 with TRBJ1-2; D unclear. From germline, CDR1 is SGHTA and CDR2 FQGNSA. V lost 3 bases and J 8 bases, leaving 7 bases between the germline ends. This CDR3 comprises 11 residues. The CDR3 sequence is CASSFLRGYTF. CDR3 coding DNA: TGTGCCAGCAGCTTCTTGCGGGGCTACACCTTC. Combining the CDR3 with reference TRBV7-2 and TRBJ1-2 gives the whole variable domain GAGVSQSPSNKVTEKGKDVELRCDPISGHTALYWYRQSLGQGLEFLIYFQGNSAPDKSGLPSDRFSAERTGGSVSTLTIQRTQQEDSAVYLCASSFLRGYTFGSGTRLTVV.

The chain employs TRBV5-4 and TRBJ2-7; possible D gene TRBD2, 6 bases. The CDR3 is 14 residues long. Trimming shortened V by 3 bases and J by 2 bases, and 12 bases separated the two germline ends. Germline CDR1 and CDR2: SGHNT and YYREEE (reference sequence). CDR3: CASSSRDHAYEQYF. The CDR3 DNA reads as TGTGCCAGCAGCTCGCGGGACCACGCCTACGAGCAGTACTTC.

CDR3 protein: CASSLGRRTDSYTF. DNA of the CDR3: TGCGCCAGCAGCTTGGGACGGAGAACTGACAGCTACACCTTC. This chain links TRBV5-1 with TRBJ1-2; D gene unclear. The V end lost 0 bases, the J end lost 9 bases, and 15 bases lay between the germline ends. Germline lookup yields CDR1 SGHRS and CDR2 YFSETQ. The CDR3 loop spans 14 amino acids.

CDR3 nucleotides: TGCGCCAGCAGCTCGGGACCTGCAGCCAAAAACATTCAGTACTTC. It specifies CASSSGPAAKNIQYF. V and J are TRBV5-1 and TRBJ2-4; D could derive from TRBD1 or TRBD2 (5 bases each). V was trimmed by 3 bases and J by 0 bases, leaving 10 bases between them. From germline, CDR1 is SGHRS and CDR2 YFSETQ. The CDR3 is made up of 15 amino acids. Full variable domain (rest looked up from reference TRBV5-1 and TRBJ2-4): KAGVTQTPRYLIKTRGQQVTLSCSPISGHRSVSWYQQTPGQGLQFLFEYFSETQRNKGNFPGRFSGRQFSNSRSEMNVSTLELGDSALYLCASSSGPAAKNIQYFGAGTRLSVL.

This chain links TRBV6-5 with TRBJ2-7, with TRBD1 as a possible D gene (6 bases). The V gene's germline CDR1 is MNHEY and CDR2 SVGAGI. Trimming shortened V by 6 bases and J by 1 base, and 16 bases separated the two germline ends. The CDR3 is made up of 15 amino acids. The CDR3 sequence is CASSRYSDRSYEQYF. The DNA for the CDR3 is TGTGCCAGCAGCCGATACTCGGACAGATCCTACGAGCAGTACTTC.

This chain uses TRBV6-5 with TRBJ2-5; weak D call: TRBD2 (5 bases). The germline V gene encodes CDR1 MNHEY and CDR2 SVGAGI. V was shortened by 4 bases and J by 2 bases, with 14 bases between the two germline ends. The CDR3 has 15 residues. The CDR3, as DNA: TGTGCCAGCAGTTCCGCGGGCGGAGCGCAAGAGACCCAGTACTTC. This translates into CASSSAGGAQETQYF.

This clone was recorded once. This same CDR3 is encoded by further DNA sequences in the sample. This sequence joins TRBV20-1 and TRBJ2-5, with unresolved D. Germline-derived CDR1 and CDR2 are DFQATT and SNEGSKA (reference sequence). Trimming shortened V by 6 bases and J by 5 bases, and 7 bases separated the two germline ends. The CDR3 runs to 10 residues. CDR3 sequence reads: CSALWETQYF. For the CDR3, the DNA is TGCAGTGCCCTCTGGGAGACCCAGTACTTC.

V gene TRBV4-3 combines with J gene TRBJ2-7; 10 bases map to TRBD2. Germline V lookup: CDR1 LGHNA, CDR2 YSLEER. The length of the CDR3 is 15 residues. V was pared by 0 bases and J by 7 bases, with 6 bases of the junction left unmatched. CDR3 sequence reads: CASSQDFGLADEQYF. In DNA form, the CDR3 reads TGCGCCAGCAGCCAAGATTTTGGACTAGCGGATGAGCAGTACTTC.

This clone was seen a few times. This rearrangement joins TRBV2 to TRBJ1-5; 7 nucleotides agree with TRBD1. Trimming at V came to 3 bases and at J to 1 base, leaving 3 bases not matched to a gene. The CDR3 is made up of 15 amino acids. Germline V gene sequence: CDR1 SNHLY, CDR2 FYNNEI. The DNA of the CDR3 is TGTGCCAGCAGTGAGGCAGGGGGGAGCAATCAGCCCCAGCATTTT. Encoded protein: CASSEAGGSNQPQHF.

The J gene is TRBJ2-3, the V gene TRBV25-1, with TRBD1 identical over 12 bases. The CDR3 contains 17 residues. V dropped 4 bases and J dropped 4; count of bases not matched to a gene: 9. Germline V gives CDR1 MGHDK, CDR2 SYGVNS. In DNA, the CDR3 is TGTGCCAGCAGTGCACTCCCAGGGACAGGGGGCGCAGATACGCAGTATTTT. This sequence encodes CASSALPGTGGADTQYF.

The chain combines TRBV6-5 with TRBJ2-7, with a possible D match to TRBD1 (6 bases). The length of the CDR3 is 15 residues. The germline CDR1 and CDR2 sequences are MNHEY and SVGAGI. Trimming took off 6 bases at V and 0 bases at J, with 15 bases between the two ends. The CDR3, as DNA: TGTGCCAGCAGCCTCACAGGGAAGAACTCCTACGAGCAGTACTTC. Translating gives CASSLTGKNSYEQYF.

The rearrangement links TRBV7-9 to TRBJ2-2; TRBD1 aligns across 10 bases. The V and J ends lost 7 bases and 3 bases, in that order; junction bases with no gene match: 5. Per germline, CDR1 SEHNR and CDR2 FQNEAQ (reference sequence). The CDR3 length is 15 residues. This CDR3 reads CASTAGTGDTGELFF. CDR3 sequence (DNA): TGTGCCAGCACCGCCGGGACAGGGGACACCGGGGAGCTGTTTTTT.

The CDR3 DNA is TGCGCCAGCAGAGGGGACCCTTCCGAAAAACTGTTTTTT. It yields the protein CASRGDPSEKLFF. The chain employs TRBV10-2 and TRBJ1-4; TRBD1 might be the D (5 bases). Trimming removed 6 bases at V and 8 bases at J, with 13 bases between. Germline V CDR1 and CDR2: WSHSY, SAAADI. This CDR3 region has 13 residues.